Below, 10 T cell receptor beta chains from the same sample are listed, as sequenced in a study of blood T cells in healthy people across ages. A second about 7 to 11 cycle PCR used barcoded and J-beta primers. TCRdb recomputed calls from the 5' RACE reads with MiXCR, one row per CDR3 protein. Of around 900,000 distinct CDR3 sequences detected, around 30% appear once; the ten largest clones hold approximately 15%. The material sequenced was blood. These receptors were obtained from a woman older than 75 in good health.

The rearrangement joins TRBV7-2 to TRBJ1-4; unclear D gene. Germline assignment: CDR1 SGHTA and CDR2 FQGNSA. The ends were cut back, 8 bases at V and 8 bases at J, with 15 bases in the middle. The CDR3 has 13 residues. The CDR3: CASSVVGSEKLFF. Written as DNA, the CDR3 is TGTGCCAGCTCCGTGGTCGGGAGCGAAAAACTGTTTTTT.

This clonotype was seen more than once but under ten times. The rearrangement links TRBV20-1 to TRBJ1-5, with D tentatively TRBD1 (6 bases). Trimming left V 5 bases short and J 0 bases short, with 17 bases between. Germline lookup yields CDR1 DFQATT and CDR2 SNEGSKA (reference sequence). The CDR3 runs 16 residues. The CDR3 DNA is TGCAGTGCTGCCGAGTTCCAGGGGAATAGCAATCAGCCCCAGCATTTT. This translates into CSAAEFQGNSNQPQHF.

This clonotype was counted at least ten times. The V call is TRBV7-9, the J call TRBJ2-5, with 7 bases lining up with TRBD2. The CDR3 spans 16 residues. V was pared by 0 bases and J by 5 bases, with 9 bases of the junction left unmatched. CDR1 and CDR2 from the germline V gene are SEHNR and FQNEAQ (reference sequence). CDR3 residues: CASSLAPGPAGETQYF. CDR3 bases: TGTGCCAGCAGCTTAGCGCCGGGCCCAGCGGGGGAGACCCAGTACTTC. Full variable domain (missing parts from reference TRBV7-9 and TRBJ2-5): DTGVSQNPRHKITKRGQNVTFRCDPISEHNRLYWYRQTLGQGPEFLTYFQNEAQLEKSRLLSDRFSAERPKGSFSTLEIQRTEQGDSAMYLCASSLAPGPAGETQYFGPGTRLLVL.

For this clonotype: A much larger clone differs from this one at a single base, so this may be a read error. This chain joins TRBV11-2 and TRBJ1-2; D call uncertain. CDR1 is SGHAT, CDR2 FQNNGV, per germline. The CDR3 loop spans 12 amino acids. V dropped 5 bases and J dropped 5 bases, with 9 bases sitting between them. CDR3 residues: CASSISAYGYTF. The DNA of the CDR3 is TGTGCCAGCAGCATATCTGCTTATGGCTACACCTTC.

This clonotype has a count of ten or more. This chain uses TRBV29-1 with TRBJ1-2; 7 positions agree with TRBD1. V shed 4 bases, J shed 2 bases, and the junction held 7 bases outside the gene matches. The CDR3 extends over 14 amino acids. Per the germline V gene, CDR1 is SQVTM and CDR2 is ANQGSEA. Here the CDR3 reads CSVVGTVLNYGYTF. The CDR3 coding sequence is TGCAGCGTTGTAGGGACAGTTCTAAACTATGGCTACACCTTC.

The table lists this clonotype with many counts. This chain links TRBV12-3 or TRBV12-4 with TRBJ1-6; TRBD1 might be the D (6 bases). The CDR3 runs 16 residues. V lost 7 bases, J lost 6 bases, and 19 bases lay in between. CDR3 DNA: TGTGCCAGCACCATTAGGGGGGCAGGTAGTAATTCACCCCTCCACTTT. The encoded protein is CASTIRGAGSNSPLHF.

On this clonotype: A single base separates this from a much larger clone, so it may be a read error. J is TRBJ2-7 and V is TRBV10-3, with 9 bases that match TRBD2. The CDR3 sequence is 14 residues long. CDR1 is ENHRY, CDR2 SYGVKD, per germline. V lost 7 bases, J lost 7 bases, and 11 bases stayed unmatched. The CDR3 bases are TGTGCCATCAAGGCTAGCGGGGCTATGGATGAGCAGTACTTC. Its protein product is CAIKASGAMDEQYF.

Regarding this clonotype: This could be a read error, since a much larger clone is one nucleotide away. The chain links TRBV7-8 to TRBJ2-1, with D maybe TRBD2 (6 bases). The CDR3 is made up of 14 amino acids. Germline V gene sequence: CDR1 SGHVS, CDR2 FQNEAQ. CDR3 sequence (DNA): TGTGCCAGCAACCTCGGGGGATACTACAGTGAGCAGTTCTTC. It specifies CASNLGGYYSEQFF.

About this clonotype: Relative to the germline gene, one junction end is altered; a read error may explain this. For the CDR3, the DNA is TGTGCCAGCAGGCTACAGGTGACGAATACCGGGGAGCTGTTTTTT. The encoded protein is CASRLQVTNTGELFF. This chain uses TRBV6-5 with TRBJ2-2; maybe TRBD1 (5 bases). The CDR3 consists of 15 residues. Germline lookup yields CDR1 MNHEY and CDR2 SVGAGI.

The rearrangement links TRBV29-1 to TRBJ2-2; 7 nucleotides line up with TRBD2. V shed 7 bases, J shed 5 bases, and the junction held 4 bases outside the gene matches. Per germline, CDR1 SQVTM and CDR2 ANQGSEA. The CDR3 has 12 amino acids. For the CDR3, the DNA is TGCAGCGCCGGAGCGGGGACCGGGGAGCTGTTTTTT. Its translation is CSAGAGTGELFF.